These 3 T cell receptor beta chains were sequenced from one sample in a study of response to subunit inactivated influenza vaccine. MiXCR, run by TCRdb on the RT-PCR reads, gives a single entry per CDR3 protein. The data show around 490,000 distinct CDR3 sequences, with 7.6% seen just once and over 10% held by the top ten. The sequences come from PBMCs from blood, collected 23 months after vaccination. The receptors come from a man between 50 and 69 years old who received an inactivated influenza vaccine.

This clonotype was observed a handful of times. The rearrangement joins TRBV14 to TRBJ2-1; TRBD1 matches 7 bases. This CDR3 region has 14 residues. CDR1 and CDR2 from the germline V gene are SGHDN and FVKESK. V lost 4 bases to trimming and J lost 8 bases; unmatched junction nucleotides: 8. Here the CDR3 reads CASSLFRGSHEQFF. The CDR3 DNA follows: TGTGCCAGCAGCCTGTTCAGGGGGAGCCATGAGCAGTTCTTC.

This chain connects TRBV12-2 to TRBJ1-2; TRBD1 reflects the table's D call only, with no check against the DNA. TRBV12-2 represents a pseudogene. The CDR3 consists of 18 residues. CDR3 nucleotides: TGTGCAAGTCGCCTCCGCCGGGACAGGGGGCGCGTATACTATGGCTACACCTTC. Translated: CASRLRRDRGRVYYGYTF.

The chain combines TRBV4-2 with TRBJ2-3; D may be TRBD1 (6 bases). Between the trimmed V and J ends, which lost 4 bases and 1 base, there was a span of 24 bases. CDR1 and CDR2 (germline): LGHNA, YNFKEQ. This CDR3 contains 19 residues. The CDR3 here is CASSRNWGKTGFGTDTQYF. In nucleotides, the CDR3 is TGTGCCAGCAGCCGGAACTGGGGAAAAACAGGGTTCGGCACAGATACGCAGTATTTT.